The following is a TCR beta chain sequence with its context. Using immunoSEQ multiplex PCR, the repertoire was profiled, and TCRdb retains in-frame clones only, with some absent. The table records around 54,000 clones, under 95% of them present only once. CDR1 and CDR2 (germline): MDHEN, SYDVKM. The CDR3 is 10 residues long. V dropped 6 bases and J dropped 7 bases, with 3 bases sitting between them. The sample originates from a study of CD4 T cells in relation to SARS-CoV-2 and coronaviruses. The TCR was taken from an adult with COVID-19. V usage is TRBV28 and J usage is TRBJ1-4, with D uncertain. The sample taken for sequencing was naive CD4+ T cells from PBMCs. Documented subset: naive CD4+ T cells isolated by negative enrichment. The CDR3 loop is CASRREKLFF. CDR3 in DNA: TGTGCCAGCAGACGTGAAAAACTGTTTTTT.